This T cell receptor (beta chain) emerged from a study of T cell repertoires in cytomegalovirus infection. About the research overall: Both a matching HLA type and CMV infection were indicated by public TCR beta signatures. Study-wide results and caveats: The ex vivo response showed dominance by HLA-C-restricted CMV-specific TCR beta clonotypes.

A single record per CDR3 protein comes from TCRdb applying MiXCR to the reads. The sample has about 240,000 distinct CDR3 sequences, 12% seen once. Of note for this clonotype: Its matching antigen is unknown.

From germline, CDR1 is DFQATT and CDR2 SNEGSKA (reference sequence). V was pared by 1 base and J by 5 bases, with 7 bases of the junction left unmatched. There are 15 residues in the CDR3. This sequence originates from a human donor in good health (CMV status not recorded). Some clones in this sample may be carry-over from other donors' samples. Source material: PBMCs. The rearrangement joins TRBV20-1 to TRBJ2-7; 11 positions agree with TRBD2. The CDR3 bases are TGCAGTGCTAGAGCTACGCTAGCGGGAGGAAACGAGCAGTACTTC. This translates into CSARATLAGGNEQYF.